Below, one T cell receptor (beta chain) is given with its context. This sample's time point: cycle 4 day 1 (C4D1), after 6 weeks of nivolumab. After autologous stem cell transplantation all patients relapsed, and prior brentuximab vedotin exposure differed between cohorts. These data come from a study of PD-1 blockade in classical Hodgkin lymphoma. There are 14 residues in the CDR3. The germline gives CDR1 SSHAT, CDR2 FNYEAQ (reference sequence). J gave up 2 bases and V 5 bases, and 1 base lay outside the gene matches. Measured with immunoSEQ multiplex PCR; TCRdb has only the in-frame clones, and not every one. The table has around 100,000 clones, around nine tenths seen once.

The receptor was derived from a human donor with classical Hodgkin lymphoma. The gene calls are TRBV7-7 and TRBJ1-3; the match to TRBD1 covers 9 bases. The sample consisted of peripheral blood mononuclear cells (PBMCs), taken before the fourth cycle of nivolumab. CDR3 loop: CASSGTGTGNTIYF. CDR3 nucleotides: TGTGCCAGCAGCGGGACAGGGACTGGAAACACCATATATTTT.